This T cell receptor (beta chain) was captured in a study of blood T cells in healthy people across ages (dated by TCRdb to about 2015). Concerning the study at large: In model experiments, template switching captured roughly one uniquely barcoded TCR beta cDNA molecule for every two T cells. To track age-related changes in TCR beta repertoire diversity, the study relied on deep sequencing normalized with unique cDNA molecular identifiers. The donors were divided into four age groups: young (average around 17 years), middle-aged (about 40), aged (about 62) and long-lived (about 80). To avoid experimental bias, donors of different ages were distributed randomly across sequencing lanes. For two donors (one aged 18 to 29 and one aged 80 or older), the study analyzed two additional independent replicas of 1 million unique cDNA reads from the same blood draw.

The paper's findings and limits, for the study overall: Conclusive comparison of naive and antigen-experienced compartments was prevented by the profiling of bulk unsorted PBMCs. Compared with the aged group, the long-lived group had more naive CD4+ T cells, fewer expanded clones and increased TCR diversity, suggesting age selection. Observed TCR beta diversity per million T cells fell roughly linearly with age, and a significant reduction was already apparent by age around 40. Estimates of total diversity from one million sequenced T cells were regarded as lower bounds and underestimates. The percentage of naive T cells measured by flow cytometry correlated strongly with observed TCR beta diversity. Donor CMV infection status was unknown, potentially confounding age-related changes in expanded clonotypes.

CDR1 and CDR2, looked up from the germline V gene, are SGHTA and FQGNSA. From the cysteine through the phenylalanine, the CDR3 covers 16 amino acids. Of the read, only the CDR3 DNA is kept; its 48 bases are in frame from base 1. Trimming removed 2 bases from V and 9 bases from J; the gene matches leave 7 bases unexplained. This clonotype has just a few counts. Its target antigen remains unknown. Base-call qualities are not available, and no considerably larger clone is one nucleotide away. Receptor libraries were prepared by 5' RACE. TCRdb shows the sequencer as Illumina HiSeq 2500. A second PCR of about 7 to 12 cycles was run with a J-beta primer mix and a sample-barcoded 5' primer. Each TCR beta cDNA molecule received a unique molecular identifier from a template-switch 5' adaptor carrying 12 random nucleotides. Each sample yielded at least 2.5 million CDR3-containing paired-end reads. First-strand cDNA was synthesized from all RNA with the Mint cDNA synthesis kit, primed by a TRBC-specific oligonucleotide. Following uracil-DNA glycosylase treatment, all cDNA underwent a first 18-cycle PCR with the universal primers M1SS and BC2_uni_R. The authors' pipeline ran thus. Each sample was normalized by randomly selecting 1 million high-quality reads, each carrying a distinct molecular identifier. Instead of being binned into consensus sequences, reads that shared molecular identifiers were thrown out. CDR3 identification, clonotype clustering and error correction used MiTCR with a Q25 quality threshold and the strictest error-elimination algorithm. Lower-bound total TCR beta diversity was estimated with a nonparametric unseen species model using Euler transformation. The public reads were quality trimmed at Q25 with fastp and then assembled into clones with MiXCR by TCRdb, keeping productive beta chains. Rows are combined by CDR3 protein, so each entry shows the most common genes and DNA. It is TCRdb's table, rather than the study itself, that gives the V and J calls and clone size. In this sample the table shows over 1,200,000 distinct CDR3 sequences, approximately 59% of which occur a single time. Over 6.5% of the sample goes to the ten largest clones.

The 39 donors, aged about 6 to 100 years, were systemically healthy Caucasian individuals from Russia. Ten milliliters of peripheral blood were collected from each donor into EDTA-treated Vacutainer tubes. Ficoll-Paque density-gradient centrifugation was used to isolate PBMCs, with at least 7 million per sample. Trizol reagent was used to extract total RNA from the PBMCs, yielding at least 6 micrograms per sample. For every donor, flow cytometry on a PBMC aliquot measured the percentage of naive CD45RAhigh/CD27high T cells. The TCR originated in a man between 18 and 29 years old in good health. Sequences were obtained from blood. The chain links TRBV7-2 with TRBJ1-6; the junction holds 10 bases that match TRBD1. The base sequence is TGTGCCAGCAGCTTAAGGCGGGACAGGGGTGGTTCACCCCTCCACTTT. This is translated as CASSLRRDRGGSPLHF.